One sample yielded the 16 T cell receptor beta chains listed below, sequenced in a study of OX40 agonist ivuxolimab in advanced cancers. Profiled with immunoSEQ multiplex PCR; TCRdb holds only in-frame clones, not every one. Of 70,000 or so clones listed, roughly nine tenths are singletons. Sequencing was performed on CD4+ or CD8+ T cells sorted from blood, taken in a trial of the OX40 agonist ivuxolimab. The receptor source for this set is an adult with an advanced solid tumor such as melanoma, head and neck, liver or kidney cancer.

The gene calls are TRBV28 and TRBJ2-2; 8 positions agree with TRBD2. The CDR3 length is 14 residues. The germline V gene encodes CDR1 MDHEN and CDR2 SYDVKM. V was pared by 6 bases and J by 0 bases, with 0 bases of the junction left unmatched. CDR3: CASRTSANTGELFF. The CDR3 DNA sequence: TGTGCCAGCAGGACTAGCGCGAACACCGGGGAGCTGTTTTTT. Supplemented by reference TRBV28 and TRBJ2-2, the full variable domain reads DVKVTQSSRYLVKRTGEKVFLECVQDMDHENMFWYRQDPGLGLRLIYFSYDVKMKEKGDIPEGYSVSREKKERFSLILESASTNQTSMYLCASRTSANTGELFFGEGSRLTVL.

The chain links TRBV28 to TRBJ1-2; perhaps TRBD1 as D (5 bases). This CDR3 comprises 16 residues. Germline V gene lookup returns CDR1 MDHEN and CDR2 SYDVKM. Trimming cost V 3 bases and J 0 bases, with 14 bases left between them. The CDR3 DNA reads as TGTGCCAGCAGTTTCGTGGCAGGACAAGCTAACTATGGCTACACCTTC. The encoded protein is CASSFVAGQANYGYTF.

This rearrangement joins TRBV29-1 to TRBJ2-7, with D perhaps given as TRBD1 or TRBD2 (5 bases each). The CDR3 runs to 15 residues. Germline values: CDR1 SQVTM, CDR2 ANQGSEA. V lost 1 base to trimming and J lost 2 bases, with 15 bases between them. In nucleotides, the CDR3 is TGCAGCGTTGAAGGAGGGGAGTACCCCCCCTACGAGCAGTACTTC. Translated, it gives CSVEGGEYPPYEQYF.

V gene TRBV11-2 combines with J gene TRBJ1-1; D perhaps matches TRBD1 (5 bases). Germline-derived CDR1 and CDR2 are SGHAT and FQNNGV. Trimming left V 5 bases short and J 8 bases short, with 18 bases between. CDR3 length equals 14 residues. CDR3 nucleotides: TGTGCCAGCAGCCTAGGAGGGTCGCACAGGGAAGCTTTCTTT. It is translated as CASSLGGSHREAFF.

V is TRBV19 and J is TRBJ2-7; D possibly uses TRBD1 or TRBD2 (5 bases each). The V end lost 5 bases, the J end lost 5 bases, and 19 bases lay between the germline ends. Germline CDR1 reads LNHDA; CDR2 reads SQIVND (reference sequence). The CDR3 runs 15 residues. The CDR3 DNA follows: TGTGCCAGTAGTCTCCAGGTTGGGGCGGGCCACGAGCAGTACTTC. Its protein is CASSLQVGAGHEQYF.

The CDR3 spells CASSSGREETQYF. The CDR3 bases are TGTGCCAGCAGCTCAGGGCGAGAAGAGACCCAGTACTTC. V and J are TRBV7-9 and TRBJ2-5, with D possibly matching TRBD1 (5 bases). The CDR3 is 13 residues long. Germline V gene data show CDR1 as SEHNR and CDR2 as FQNEAQ (reference sequence). Trimming left V 4 bases short and J 3 bases short, with 9 bases between.

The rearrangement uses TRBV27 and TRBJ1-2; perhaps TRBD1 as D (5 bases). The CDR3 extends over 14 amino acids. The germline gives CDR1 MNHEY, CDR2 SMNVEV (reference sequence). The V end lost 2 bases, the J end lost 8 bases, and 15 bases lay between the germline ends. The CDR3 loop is CASSLLAGIGGYTF. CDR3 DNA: TGTGCCAGCAGTTTACTTGCAGGGATAGGGGGCTACACCTTC.

The chain's CDR3 is CASADRLGAQYF. The DNA for the CDR3 is TGTGCCAGCGCAGACAGACTTGGTGCCCAGTACTTC. The rearrangement uses TRBV6-6 and TRBJ2-5; perhaps TRBD1 as D (5 bases). V lost 8 bases and J 9 bases, leaving 16 bases between the germline ends. This CDR3 has 12 residues. CDR1 is MNHNY and CDR2 is SVGAGI in the germline V gene (reference sequence).

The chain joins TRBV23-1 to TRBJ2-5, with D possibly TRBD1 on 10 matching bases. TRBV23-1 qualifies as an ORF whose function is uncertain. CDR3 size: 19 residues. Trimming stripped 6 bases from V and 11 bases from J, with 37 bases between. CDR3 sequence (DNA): TGCGCCAGCAGGACCGGGACAGGGGATTTTCGCGGGAGGGCTCGGGAGCAGTACTTC. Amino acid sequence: CASRTGTGDFRGRAREQYF.

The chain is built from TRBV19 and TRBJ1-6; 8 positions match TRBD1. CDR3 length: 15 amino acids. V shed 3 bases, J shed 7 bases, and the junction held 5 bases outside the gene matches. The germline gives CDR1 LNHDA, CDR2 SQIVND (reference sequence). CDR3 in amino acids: CASSMGTGANSPLHF. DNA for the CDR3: TGTGCCAGTAGTATGGGGACAGGAGCCAATTCACCCCTCCACTTT.

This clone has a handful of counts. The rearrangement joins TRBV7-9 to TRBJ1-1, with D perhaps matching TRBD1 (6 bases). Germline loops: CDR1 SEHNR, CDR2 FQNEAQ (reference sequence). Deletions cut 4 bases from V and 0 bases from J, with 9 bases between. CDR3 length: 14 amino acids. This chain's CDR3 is CASSSQGMNTEAFF. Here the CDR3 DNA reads TGTGCCAGCAGCTCCCAGGGGATGAACACTGAAGCTTTCTTT.

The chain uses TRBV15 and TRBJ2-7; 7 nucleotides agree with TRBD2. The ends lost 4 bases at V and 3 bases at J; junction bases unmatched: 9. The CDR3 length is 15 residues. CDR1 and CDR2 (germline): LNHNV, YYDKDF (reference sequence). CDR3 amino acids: CATSNRRTRFYEQYF. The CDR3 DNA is TGTGCCACCAGCAATCGACGGACTAGATTCTACGAGCAGTACTTC.

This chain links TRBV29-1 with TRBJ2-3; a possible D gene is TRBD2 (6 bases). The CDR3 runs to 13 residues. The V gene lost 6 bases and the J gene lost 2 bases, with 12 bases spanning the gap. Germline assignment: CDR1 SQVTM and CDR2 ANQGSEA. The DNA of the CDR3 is TGCAGCGTACAAGCGGGCCCCACAGATACGCAGTATTTT. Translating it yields CSVQAGPTDTQYF.

The CDR3 reads CAISESASGTQLEKLFF. The DNA for the CDR3 is TGTGCCATCAGTGAGTCGGCATCCGGGACGCAGCTTGAAAAACTGTTTTTT. The rearrangement uses TRBV10-3 and TRBJ1-4; TRBD1 is a possible D gene (5 bases). V lost 0 bases and J lost 7, with 18 bases in between. CDR3 length equals 17 residues. The germline gives CDR1 ENHRY, CDR2 SYGVKD.

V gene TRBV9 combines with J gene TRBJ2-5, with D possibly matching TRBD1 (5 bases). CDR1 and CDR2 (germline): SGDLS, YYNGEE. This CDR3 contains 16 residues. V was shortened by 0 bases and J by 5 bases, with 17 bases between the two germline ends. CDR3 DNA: TGTGCCAGCAGCGTAGATCCAGGGTTCCAAGAGGAGACCCAGTACTTC. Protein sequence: CASSVDPGFQEETQYF.

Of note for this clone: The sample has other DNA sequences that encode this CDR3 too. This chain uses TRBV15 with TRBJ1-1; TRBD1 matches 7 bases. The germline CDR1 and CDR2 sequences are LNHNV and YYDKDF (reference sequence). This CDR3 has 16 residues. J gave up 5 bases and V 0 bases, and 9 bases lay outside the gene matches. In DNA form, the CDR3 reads TGTGCCACCAGCAGAGATAATGGCAGGGGGTTAACTGAAGCTTTCTTT. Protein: CATSRDNGRGLTEAFF.